This T cell receptor (beta chain) stems from a study of blood T cell repertoires in COVID-19. Study context: There were acute and convalescent COVID-19 samples, and they came from the United States, Italy and Spain. PBMCs, B-cell-depleted T cells, or T cells were the source of the cDNA or gDNA that made up the material.

This CDR3 comprises 14 residues. V was clipped by 4 bases and J by 7 bases, with 19 bases between them. Germline CDR1 is SQVTM and CDR2 is ANQGSEA. Original analysis: Estimation of nucleated cell counts was performed using reference gene primer amplification. Libraries were prepared by immunoSEQ multiplex PCR; TCRdb keeps only in-frame clonotypes and omits some of them. V and J calls and clone size are copied from that table; D and trimming were computed from the DNA. The table records 300,000 to 400,000 clones, approximately 86% of them present only once. The specimen sequenced was PBMCs or T cells enriched from blood (not recorded which). The TCR sequence derives from a woman aged 40 to 50 with acute COVID-19. The chain combines TRBV29-1 with TRBJ1-2; D possibly corresponds to TRBD1 (5 bases). The CDR3 loop is CSVAGSNAFFGYTF. The CDR3 DNA reads TGCAGCGTTGCAGGGTCCAACGCCTTCTTTGGCTACACCTTC.